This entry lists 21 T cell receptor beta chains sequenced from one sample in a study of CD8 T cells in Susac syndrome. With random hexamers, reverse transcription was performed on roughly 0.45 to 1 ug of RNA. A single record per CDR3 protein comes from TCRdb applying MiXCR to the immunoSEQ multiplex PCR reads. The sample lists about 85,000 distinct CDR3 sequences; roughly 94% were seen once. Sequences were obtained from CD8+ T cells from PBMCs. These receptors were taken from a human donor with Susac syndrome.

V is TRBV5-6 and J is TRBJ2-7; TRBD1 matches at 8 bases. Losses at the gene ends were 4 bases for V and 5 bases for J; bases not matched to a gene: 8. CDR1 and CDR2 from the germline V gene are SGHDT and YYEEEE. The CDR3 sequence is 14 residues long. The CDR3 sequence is CASSDGTGGNEQYF. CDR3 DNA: TGTGCCAGCAGCGACGGAACAGGGGGAAACGAGCAGTACTTC. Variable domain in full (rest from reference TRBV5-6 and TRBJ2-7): DAGVTQSPTHLIKTRGQQVTLRCSPKSGHDTVSWYQQALGQGPQFIFQYYEEEERQRGNFPDRFSGHQFPNYSSELNVNALLLGDSALYLCASSDGTGGNEQYFGPGTRLTVT.

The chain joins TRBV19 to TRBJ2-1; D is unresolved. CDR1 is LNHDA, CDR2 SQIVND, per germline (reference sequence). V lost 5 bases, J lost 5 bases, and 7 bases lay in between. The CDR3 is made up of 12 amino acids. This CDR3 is CASSALDNEQFF. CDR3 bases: TGTGCCAGTAGTGCCTTAGACAATGAGCAGTTCTTC. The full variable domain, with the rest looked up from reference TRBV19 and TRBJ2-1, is DGGITQSPKYLFRKEGQNVTLSCEQNLNHDAMYWYRQDPGQGLRLIYYSQIVNDFQKGDIAEGYSVSREKKESFPLTVTSAQKNPTAFYLCASSALDNEQFFGPGTRLTVL.

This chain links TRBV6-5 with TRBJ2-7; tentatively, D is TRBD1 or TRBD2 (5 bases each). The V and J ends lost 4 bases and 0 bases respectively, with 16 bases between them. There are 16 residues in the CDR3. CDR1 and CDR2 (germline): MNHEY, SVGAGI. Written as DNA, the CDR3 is TGTGCCAGCAGTTCGGTCCCGGGGCAGGGCTCCTACGAGCAGTACTTC. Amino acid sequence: CASSSVPGQGSYEQYF.

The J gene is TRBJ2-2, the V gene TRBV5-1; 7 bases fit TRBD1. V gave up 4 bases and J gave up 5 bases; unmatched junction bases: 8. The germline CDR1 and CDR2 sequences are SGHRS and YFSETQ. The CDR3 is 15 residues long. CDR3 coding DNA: TGCGCCAGCAGCCCCGAAGGGGGCTGGACCGGGGAGCTGTTTTTT. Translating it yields CASSPEGGWTGELFF.

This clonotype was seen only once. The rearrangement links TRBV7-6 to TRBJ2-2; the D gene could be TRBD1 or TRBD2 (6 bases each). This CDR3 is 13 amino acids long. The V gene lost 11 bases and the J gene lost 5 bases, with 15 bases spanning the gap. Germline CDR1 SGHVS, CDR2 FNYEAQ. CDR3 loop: CASTRGGTGELFF. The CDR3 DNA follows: TGTGCCTCGACTAGAGGGGGTACCGGGGAGCTGTTTTTT.

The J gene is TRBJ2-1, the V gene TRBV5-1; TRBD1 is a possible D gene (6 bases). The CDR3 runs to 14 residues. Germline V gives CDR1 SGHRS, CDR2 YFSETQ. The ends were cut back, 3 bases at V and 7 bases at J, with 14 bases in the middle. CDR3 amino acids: CASSWDPGQNEQFF. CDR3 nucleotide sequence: TGCGCCAGCAGCTGGGACCCTGGACAGAATGAGCAGTTCTTC.

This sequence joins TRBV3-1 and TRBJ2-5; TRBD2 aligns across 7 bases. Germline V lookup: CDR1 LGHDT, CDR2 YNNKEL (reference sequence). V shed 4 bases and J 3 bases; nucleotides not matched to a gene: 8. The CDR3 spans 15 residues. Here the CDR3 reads CASSPRGGSKETQYF. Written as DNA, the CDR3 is TGTGCCAGCAGCCCCCGTGGCGGGAGTAAAGAGACCCAGTACTTC.

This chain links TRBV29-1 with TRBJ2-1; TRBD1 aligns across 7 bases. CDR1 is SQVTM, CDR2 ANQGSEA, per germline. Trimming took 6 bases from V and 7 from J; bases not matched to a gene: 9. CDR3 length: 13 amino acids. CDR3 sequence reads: CSVDRVKVNEQFF. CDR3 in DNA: TGCAGCGTCGACAGGGTCAAGGTAAATGAGCAGTTCTTC.

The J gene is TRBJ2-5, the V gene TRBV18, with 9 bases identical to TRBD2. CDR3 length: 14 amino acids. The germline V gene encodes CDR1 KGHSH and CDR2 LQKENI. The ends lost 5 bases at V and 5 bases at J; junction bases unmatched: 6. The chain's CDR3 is CASSEGTSRETQYF. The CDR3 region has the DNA TGTGCCAGCTCAGAGGGGACTAGCAGGGAGACCCAGTACTTC. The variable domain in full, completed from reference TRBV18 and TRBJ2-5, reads NAGVMQNPRHLVRRRGQEARLRCSPMKGHSHVYWYRQLPEEGLKFMVYLQKENIIDESGMPKERFSAEFPKEGPSILRIQQVVRGDSAAYFCASSEGTSRETQYFGPGTRLLVL.

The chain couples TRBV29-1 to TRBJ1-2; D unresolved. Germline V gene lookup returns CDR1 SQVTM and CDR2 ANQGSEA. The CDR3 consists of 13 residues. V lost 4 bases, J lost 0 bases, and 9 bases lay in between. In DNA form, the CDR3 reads TGCAGCGTTGTGACACCAACTAACTATGGCTACACCTTC. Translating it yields CSVVTPTNYGYTF.

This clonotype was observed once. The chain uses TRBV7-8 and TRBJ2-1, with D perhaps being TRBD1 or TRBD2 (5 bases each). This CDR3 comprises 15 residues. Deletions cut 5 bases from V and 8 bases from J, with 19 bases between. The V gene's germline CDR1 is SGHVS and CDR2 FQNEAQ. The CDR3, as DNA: TGTGCCAGCAGCACAGCCCCTACTAGGGGCGATGAGCAGTTCTTC. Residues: CASSTAPTRGDEQFF.

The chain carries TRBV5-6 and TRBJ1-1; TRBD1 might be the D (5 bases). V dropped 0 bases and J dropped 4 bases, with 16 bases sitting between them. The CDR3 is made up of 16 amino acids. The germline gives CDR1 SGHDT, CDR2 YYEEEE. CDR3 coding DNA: TGTGCCAGCAGCTTGGCGTGGTCAGGGAGGGCCACTGAAGCTTTCTTT. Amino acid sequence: CASSLAWSGRATEAFF.

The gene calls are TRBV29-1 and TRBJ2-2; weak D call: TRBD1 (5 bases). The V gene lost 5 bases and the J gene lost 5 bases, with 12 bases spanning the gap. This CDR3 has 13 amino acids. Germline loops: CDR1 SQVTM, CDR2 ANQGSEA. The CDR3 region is CSVLQGGTGELFF. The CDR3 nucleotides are TGCAGCGTTTTGCAGGGTGGGACCGGGGAGCTGTTTTTT.

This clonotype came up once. In DNA, the CDR3 is TGTGCCAGTAGCGGAACGGTGAACACTGAAGCTTTCTTT. Encoded protein: CASSGTVNTEAFF. The chain has TRBV19 and TRBJ1-1, with D unclear. The CDR3 runs 13 residues. CDR1 and CDR2 from the germline V gene are LNHDA and SQIVND (reference sequence). Deletions cut 6 bases from V and 0 bases from J, with 8 bases between.

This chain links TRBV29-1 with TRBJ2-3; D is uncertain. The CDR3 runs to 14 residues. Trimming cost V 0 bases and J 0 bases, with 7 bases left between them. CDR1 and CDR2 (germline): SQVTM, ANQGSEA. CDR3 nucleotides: TGCAGCGTTGAAGATCATGAGAGCACAGATACGCAGTATTTT. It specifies CSVEDHESTDTQYF.

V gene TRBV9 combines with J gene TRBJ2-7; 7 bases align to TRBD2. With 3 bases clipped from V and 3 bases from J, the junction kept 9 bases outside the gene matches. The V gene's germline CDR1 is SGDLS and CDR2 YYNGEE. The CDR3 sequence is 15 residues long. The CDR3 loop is CASSAGLERLYEQYF. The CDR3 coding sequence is TGTGCCAGCAGCGCCGGACTAGAGCGGCTCTACGAGCAGTACTTC.

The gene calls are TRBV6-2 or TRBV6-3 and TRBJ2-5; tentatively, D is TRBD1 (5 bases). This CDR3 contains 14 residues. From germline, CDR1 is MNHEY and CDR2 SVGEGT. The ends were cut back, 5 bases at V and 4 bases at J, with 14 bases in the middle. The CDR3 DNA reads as TGTGCCAGCAGTACATTACAGGCGCGAGAGACCCAGTACTTC. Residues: CASSTLQARETQYF.

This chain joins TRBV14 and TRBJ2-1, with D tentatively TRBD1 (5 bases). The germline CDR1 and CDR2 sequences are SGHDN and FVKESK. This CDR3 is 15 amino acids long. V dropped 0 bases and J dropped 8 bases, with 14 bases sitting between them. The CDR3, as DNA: TGTGCCAGCAGCCAAGATGACCAGGGTACCGATGAGCAGTTCTTC. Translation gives CASSQDDQGTDEQFF.

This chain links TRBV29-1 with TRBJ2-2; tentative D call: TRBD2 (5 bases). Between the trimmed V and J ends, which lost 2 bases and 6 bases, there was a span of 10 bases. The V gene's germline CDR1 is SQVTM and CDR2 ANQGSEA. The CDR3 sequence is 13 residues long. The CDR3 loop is CSVESGLAGELFF. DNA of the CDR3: TGCAGCGTTGAAAGCGGACTTGCCGGGGAGCTGTTTTTT.

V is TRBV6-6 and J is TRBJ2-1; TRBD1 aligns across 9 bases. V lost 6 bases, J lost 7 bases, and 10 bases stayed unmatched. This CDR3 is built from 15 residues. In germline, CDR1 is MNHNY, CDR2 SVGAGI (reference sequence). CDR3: CASRADRGLGNEQFF. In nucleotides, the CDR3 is TGTGCCAGCAGGGCGGACAGGGGCTTAGGGAATGAGCAGTTCTTC.

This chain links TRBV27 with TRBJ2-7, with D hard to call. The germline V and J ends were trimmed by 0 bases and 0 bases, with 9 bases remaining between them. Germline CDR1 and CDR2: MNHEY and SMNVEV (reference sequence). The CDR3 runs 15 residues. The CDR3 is CASSLSGVPSYEQYF. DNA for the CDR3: TGTGCCAGCAGTTTATCGGGCGTCCCCTCCTACGAGCAGTACTTC.